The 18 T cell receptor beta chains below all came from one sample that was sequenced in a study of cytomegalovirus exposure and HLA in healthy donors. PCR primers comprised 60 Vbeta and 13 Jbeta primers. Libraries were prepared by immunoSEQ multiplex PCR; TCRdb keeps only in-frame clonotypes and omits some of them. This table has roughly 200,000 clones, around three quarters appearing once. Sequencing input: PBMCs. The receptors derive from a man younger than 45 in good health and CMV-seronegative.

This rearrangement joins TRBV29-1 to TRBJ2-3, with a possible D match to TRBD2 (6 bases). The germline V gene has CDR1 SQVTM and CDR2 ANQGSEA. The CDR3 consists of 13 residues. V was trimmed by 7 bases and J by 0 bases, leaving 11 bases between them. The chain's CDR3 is CSGGGRSTDTQYF. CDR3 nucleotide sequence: TGCAGCGGAGGAGGGAGGAGCACAGATACGCAGTATTTT.

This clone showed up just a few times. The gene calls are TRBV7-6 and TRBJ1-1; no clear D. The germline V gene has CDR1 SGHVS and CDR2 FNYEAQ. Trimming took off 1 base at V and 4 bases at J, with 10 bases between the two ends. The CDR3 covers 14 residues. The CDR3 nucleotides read TGTGCCAGCAGCTTAGGGACTCGAGGCACTGAAGCTTTCTTT. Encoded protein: CASSLGTRGTEAFF.

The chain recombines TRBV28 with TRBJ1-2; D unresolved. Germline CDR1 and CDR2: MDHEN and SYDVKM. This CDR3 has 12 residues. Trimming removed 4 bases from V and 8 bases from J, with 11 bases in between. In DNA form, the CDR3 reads TGTGCCAGCAGTTCGTGGCCGGAGGGCTACACCTTC. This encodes CASSSWPEGYTF.

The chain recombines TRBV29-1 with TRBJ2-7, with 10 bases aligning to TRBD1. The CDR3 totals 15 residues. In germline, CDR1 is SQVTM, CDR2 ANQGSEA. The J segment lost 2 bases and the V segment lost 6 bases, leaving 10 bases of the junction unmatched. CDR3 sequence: CSVLPTGTGAYEQYF. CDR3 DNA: TGCAGCGTCCTCCCAACCGGGACAGGGGCCTACGAGCAGTACTTC.

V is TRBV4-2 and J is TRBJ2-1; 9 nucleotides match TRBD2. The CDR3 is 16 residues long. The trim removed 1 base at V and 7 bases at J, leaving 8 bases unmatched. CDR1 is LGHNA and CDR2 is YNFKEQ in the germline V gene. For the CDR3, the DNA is TGTGCCAGCAGCCAAGCATCCGCCAGCGGGAGGAATGAGCAGTTCTTC. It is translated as CASSQASASGRNEQFF.

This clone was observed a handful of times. The CDR3 is CASSLGQAATNEKLFF. The DNA for the CDR3 is TGCGCCAGCAGCTTGGGACAAGCTGCAACTAATGAAAAACTGTTTTTT. The chain uses TRBV5-1 and TRBJ1-4; unclear D gene. The ends were cut back, 0 bases at V and 0 bases at J, with 9 bases in the middle. The CDR3 length is 16 residues. The germline CDR1 and CDR2 sequences are SGHRS and YFSETQ.

The CDR3, as DNA: TGTGCCAGCAGCGTAGAGGGTTCAGGGGGTAGATTTTTTGGCACTGAAGCTTTCTTT. Its protein is CASSVEGSGGRFFGTEAFF. The rearrangement links TRBV9 to TRBJ1-1, with 7 bases aligning to TRBD1. After removal of 0 bases from V and 4 bases from J, the junction contained 18 bases not matched to a gene. This CDR3 contains 19 residues. Germline CDR1 SGDLS, CDR2 YYNGEE.

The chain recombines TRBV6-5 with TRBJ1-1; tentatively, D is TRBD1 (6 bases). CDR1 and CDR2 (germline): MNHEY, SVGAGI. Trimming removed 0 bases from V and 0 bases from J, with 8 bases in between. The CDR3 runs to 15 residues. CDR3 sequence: CASSYSGAMNTEAFF. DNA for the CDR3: TGTGCCAGCAGTTACTCGGGGGCGATGAACACTGAAGCTTTCTTT.

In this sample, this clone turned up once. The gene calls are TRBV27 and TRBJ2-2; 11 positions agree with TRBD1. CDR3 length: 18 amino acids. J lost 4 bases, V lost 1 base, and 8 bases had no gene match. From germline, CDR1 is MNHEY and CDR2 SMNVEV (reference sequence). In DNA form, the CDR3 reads TGTGCCAGCAGTTTATTTCCCCGGACAGGGGGCGGCACCGGGGAGCTGTTTTTT. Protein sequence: CASSLFPRTGGGTGELFF.

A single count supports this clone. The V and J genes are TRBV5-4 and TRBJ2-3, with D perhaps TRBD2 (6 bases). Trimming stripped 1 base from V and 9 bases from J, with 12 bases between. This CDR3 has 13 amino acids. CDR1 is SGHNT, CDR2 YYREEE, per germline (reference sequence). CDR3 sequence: CASSLYQDYTQYF. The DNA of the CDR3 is TGTGCCAGCAGCTTGTATCAGGACTACACGCAGTATTTT.

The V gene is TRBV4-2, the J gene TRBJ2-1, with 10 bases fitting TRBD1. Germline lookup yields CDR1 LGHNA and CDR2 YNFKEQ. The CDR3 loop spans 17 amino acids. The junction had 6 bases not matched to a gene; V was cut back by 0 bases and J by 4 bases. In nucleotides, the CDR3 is TGTGCCAGCAGCCAAGACAGACAGGGGGCGGTTTACAATGAGCAGTTCTTC. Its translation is CASSQDRQGAVYNEQFF.

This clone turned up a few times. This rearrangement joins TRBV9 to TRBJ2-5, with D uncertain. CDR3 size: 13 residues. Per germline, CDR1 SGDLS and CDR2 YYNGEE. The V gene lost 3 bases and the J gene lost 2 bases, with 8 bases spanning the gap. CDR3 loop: CASSDDKQETQYF. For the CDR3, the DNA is TGTGCCAGCAGCGACGACAAACAAGAGACCCAGTACTTC.

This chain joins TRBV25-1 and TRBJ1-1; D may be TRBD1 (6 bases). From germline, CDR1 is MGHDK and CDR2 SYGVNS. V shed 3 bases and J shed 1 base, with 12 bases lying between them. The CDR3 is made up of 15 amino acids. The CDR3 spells CASSDRGDTNTEAFF. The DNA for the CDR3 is TGTGCCAGCAGTGACAGAGGGGACACGAACACTGAAGCTTTCTTT.

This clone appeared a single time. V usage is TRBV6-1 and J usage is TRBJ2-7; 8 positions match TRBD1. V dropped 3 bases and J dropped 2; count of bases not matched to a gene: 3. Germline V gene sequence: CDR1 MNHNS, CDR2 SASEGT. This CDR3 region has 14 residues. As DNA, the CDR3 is TGTGCCAGCAGTGACCCGGACAGGGCCTACGAGCAGTACTTC. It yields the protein CASSDPDRAYEQYF.

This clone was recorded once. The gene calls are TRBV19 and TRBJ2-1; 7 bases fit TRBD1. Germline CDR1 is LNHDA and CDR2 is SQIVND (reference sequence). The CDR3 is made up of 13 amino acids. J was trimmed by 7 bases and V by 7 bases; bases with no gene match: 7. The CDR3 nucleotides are TGTGCCAGTAACCCGACAGGGATGAATGAGCAGTTCTTC. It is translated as CASNPTGMNEQFF.

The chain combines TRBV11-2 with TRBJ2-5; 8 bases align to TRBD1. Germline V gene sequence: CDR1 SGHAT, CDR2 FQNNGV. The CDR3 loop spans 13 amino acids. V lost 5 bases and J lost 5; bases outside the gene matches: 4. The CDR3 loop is CASSQGAGETQYF. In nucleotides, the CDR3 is TGTGCCAGCAGCCAGGGGGCTGGGGAGACCCAGTACTTC.

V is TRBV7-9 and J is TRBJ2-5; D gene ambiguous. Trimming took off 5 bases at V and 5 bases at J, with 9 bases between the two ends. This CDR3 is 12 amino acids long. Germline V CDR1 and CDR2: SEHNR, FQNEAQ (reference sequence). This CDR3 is CASSEVQETQYF. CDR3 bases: TGTGCCAGCAGCGAAGTTCAGGAGACCCAGTACTTC.

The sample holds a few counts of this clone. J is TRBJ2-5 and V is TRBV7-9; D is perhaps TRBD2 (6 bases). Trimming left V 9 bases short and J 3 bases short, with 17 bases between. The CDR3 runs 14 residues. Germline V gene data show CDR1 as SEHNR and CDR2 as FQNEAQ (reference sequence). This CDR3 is CASPSIGGEETQYF. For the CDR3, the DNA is TGTGCCAGTCCGAGCATCGGAGGGGAAGAGACCCAGTACTTC.